The rows below give T cell receptor beta chains drawn from one sample of a study of shared clonotypes between healthy human individuals. The method was immunoSEQ multiplex PCR; TCRdb's version includes in-frame clones alone and lacks a portion of them. The repertoire holds under 2,000,000 clones, with around 96% as singletons. Source material: naive CD8+ T cells sorted from blood. These receptors all stem from a man younger than 35 in good health. Each CDR3 is given with its conserved first and last residue. Fields, in order: J gene, D gene, clone size, V gene, CDR3 length, CDR3 protein, CDR3 DNA. The D gene is left open where the match is weak. The size field is filled for only some rows; it gives once, few, many or a size class.

>TRBJ2-7|-|-|TRBV10-2|13
CASSESEVHEQYF
TGCGCCAGCAGTGAGTCTGAGGTCCACGAGCAGTACTTC
>TRBJ1-4|TRBD1|-|TRBV7-8|20
CASSLSLIGTDASTNEKLFF
TGTGCCAGCAGCTTATCCCTTATTGGGACAGATGCTTCAACTAATGAAAAACTGTTTTTT
>TRBJ2-7|TRBD2|-|TRBV7-6|16
CASSLAASGTSYEQYF
TGTGCCAGCAGCTTAGCGGCTAGCGGGACCTCCTACGAGCAGTACTTC
>TRBJ2-3|-|-|TRBV9|12
CASSPGVDTQYF
TGTGCCAGCAGCCCCGGAGTCGATACGCAGTATTTT
>TRBJ2-3|TRBD1|-|TRBV29-1|16
CSVGYHRGHNTDTQYF
TGCAGCGTTGGTTACCACAGGGGGCACAACACAGATACGCAGTATTTT
>TRBJ2-7|-|-|TRBV6-1|13
CASSELLLYEQYF
TGTGCCAGCAGTGAGCTACTCCTCTACGAGCAGTACTTC
>TRBJ2-7|TRBD2|-|TRBV7-8|17
CASSLGLAGGPSYEQYF
TGTGCCAGCAGCTTGGGTCTAGCGGGAGGTCCCTCCTACGAGCAGTACTTC
>TRBJ2-7|TRBD2|few|TRBV27|13
CATRLAGTYEQYF
TGTGCCACCAGACTAGCGGGGACCTACGAGCAGTACTTC
>TRBJ2-7|TRBD1|-|TRBV4-1|16
CASSHTTGTESYEQYF
TGCGCCAGCAGCCATACTACCGGGACAGAGTCCTACGAGCAGTACTTC
>TRBJ2-7|-|once|TRBV4-3|14
CASGQEWGLGEQYF
TGCGCCAGCGGCCAAGAGTGGGGGCTCGGGGAGCAGTACTTC
>TRBJ1-1|-|-|TRBV18|14
CASSPPVGNTEAFF
TGTGCCAGCTCACCACCGGTGGGAAACACTGAAGCTTTCTTT
>TRBJ2-7|TRBD1|-|TRBV7-9|15
CASSPRQGSSYEQYF
TGTGCCAGCAGCCCTCGACAGGGGAGCTCCTACGAGCAGTACTTC
>TRBJ2-7|-|-|TRBV7-9|13
CASSLGTPEEQYF
TGTGCCAGCAGCCTGGGGACCCCCGAAGAGCAGTACTTC
>TRBJ1-1|-|-|TRBV4-1|12
CASSQTGAEAFF
TGCGCCAGCAGCCAAACCGGGGCTGAAGCTTTCTTT
>TRBJ2-5|TRBD2|-|TRBV19|19
CASSLGYSSGNEYQETQYF
TGTGCCAGTAGTCTCGGTTATTCTAGCGGGAACGAGTACCAAGAGACCCAGTACTTC
>TRBJ1-1|-|-|TRBV20-1|11
CSAPSGVDAFF
TGCAGTGCCCCGTCGGGGGTCGACGCTTTCTTT
>TRBJ1-2|-|-|TRBV28|17
CASSFGPLGENNYGYTF
TGTGCCAGCAGTTTTGGACCCCTAGGCGAAAACAACTATGGCTACACCTTC
>TRBJ2-1|TRBD2|-|TRBV5-1|15
CASSNGLAGYNEQFF
TGCGCCAGCAGCAACGGACTAGCGGGATATAATGAGCAGTTCTTC
>TRBJ2-7|-|-|TRBV14|12
CASSQGAYEQYF
TGTGCCAGCAGCCAGGGAGCCTACGAGCAGTACTTC
>TRBJ2-3|-|-|TRBV7-9|15
CASSPGLGSTDTQYF
TGTGCCAGCAGCCCGGGACTGGGTAGCACAGATACGCAGTATTTT
>TRBJ1-3|-|once|TRBV4-3|17
CASSQEGDGTIDDTIYF
TGCGCCAGCAGCCAAGAAGGGGACGGGACAATAGATGACACCATATATTTT
>TRBJ1-1|-|-|TRBV25-1|12
CASSVTNTEAFF
TGTGCCAGCAGTGTAACGAACACTGAAGCTTTCTTT
>TRBJ2-3|-|-|TRBV5-4|15
CASSSGERLTDTQYF
TGTGCCAGCAGCTCTGGAGAGAGACTCACGGATACGCAGTATTTT
>TRBJ2-5|TRBD2|-|TRBV19|14
CASSGLRERETQYF
TGTGCCAGTAGTGGTTTGCGGGAGAGGGAGACCCAGTACTTC
>TRBJ2-3|-|-|TRBV7-8|15
CASSLAGGPGYTQYF
TGTGCCAGCAGCTTAGCGGGGGGGCCGGGATATACGCAGTATTTT
>TRBJ1-4|-|-|TRBV29-1|13
CSVEEPNNEKLFF
TGCAGCGTTGAAGAACCGAATAATGAAAAACTGTTTTTT
>TRBJ2-5|TRBD2|-|TRBV6-1|18
CASSEWGLAGGPQETQYF
TGTGCCAGCAGTGAATGGGGACTAGCGGGAGGCCCCCAAGAGACCCAGTACTTC
>TRBJ1-2|-|-|TRBV21-1|16
CASSKDKTLANYGYTF
TGTGCCAGCAGCAAAGATAAGACCTTAGCTAACTATGGCTACACCTTC
>TRBJ2-5|TRBD2|-|TRBV10-2|15
CASSEASGSVETQYF
TGCGCCAGCAGTGAGGCTAGCGGGAGTGTAGAGACCCAGTACTTC
>TRBJ1-2|TRBD1|once|TRBV28|14
CASSFLGQNYGYTF
TGTGCCAGCAGTTTCCTGGGACAGAACTATGGCTACACCTTC
>TRBJ2-5|-|-|TRBV27|14
CASSSGFGPETQYF
TGTGCCAGCAGTTCCGGGTTTGGACCAGAGACCCAGTACTTC
>TRBJ2-1|-|-|TRBV4-3|14
CASSQEGAINEQFF
TGCGCCAGCAGCCAAGAAGGGGCTATCAATGAGCAGTTCTTC
>TRBJ1-6|TRBD1|few|TRBV5-8|16
CASSLAKRDSYSPLHF
TGTGCCAGCAGCTTGGCTAAGCGGGACAGCTATTCACCCCTCCACTTT
>TRBJ1-1|-|-|TRBV5-1|17
CASSLDGGWGSITEAFF
TGCGCCAGCAGCTTGGATGGAGGGTGGGGCTCGATCACTGAAGCTTTCTTT
>TRBJ2-7|-|-|TRBV18|17
CASSPPVTGTGTYEQYF
TGTGCCAGCTCACCACCGGTGACCGGGACTGGAACCTACGAGCAGTACTTC
>TRBJ1-4|-|-|TRBV10-3|16
CAISDPWAGGDEKLFF
TGTGCCATCAGTGACCCCTGGGCCGGGGGCGATGAAAAACTGTTTTTT
>TRBJ1-2|-|-|TRBV10-3|16
CAISEPPQGLLAGYTF
TGTGCCATCAGTGAGCCGCCGCAGGGCCTTCTTGCAGGCTACACCTTC
>TRBJ2-1|-|-|TRBV6-4|13
CASSEGVGNEQFF
TGTGCCAGCAGTGAGGGGGTAGGCAATGAGCAGTTCTTC
>TRBJ2-1|-|-|TRBV13|11
CASSPGGEQFF
TGTGCCAGCAGCCCGGGCGGTGAGCAGTTCTTC
>TRBJ1-1|-|-|TRBV15|14
CATSREEGRTEAFF
TGTGCCACCAGCAGAGAAGAGGGCAGGACTGAAGCTTTCTTT
>TRBJ2-5|TRBD1|once|TRBV9|16
CASSAPWGRGQETQYF
TGTGCCAGCAGCGCCCCCTGGGGCAGGGGGCAAGAGACCCAGTACTTC
>TRBJ1-1|-|once|TRBV7-6|14
CASSRGGDYTEAFF
TGTGCCAGCAGTCGCGGGGGTGACTACACTGAAGCTTTCTTT
>TRBJ2-5|-|-|TRBV19|13
CASSIDYEETQYF
TGTGCCAGTAGTATCGACTACGAAGAGACCCAGTACTTC
>TRBJ1-2|-|-|TRBV2|15
CASRGTNTISYGYTF
TGTGCCAGCAGGGGGACCAATACAATATCATATGGCTACACCTTC
>TRBJ2-1|-|-|TRBV29-1|11
CSVESLLGQFF
TGCAGCGTTGAGTCCCTATTGGGGCAGTTCTTC
>TRBJ1-1|TRBD1|-|TRBV4-1|16
CASSQDVRSQGELDFF
TGCGCCAGCAGCCAAGATGTACGGTCGCAGGGGGAATTGGATTTCTTT
>TRBJ2-1|TRBD2|-|TRBV6-1|15
CASSHGTSGSNEQFF
TGTGCCAGCAGCCACGGGACTAGCGGGAGCAATGAGCAGTTCTTC
>TRBJ2-1|TRBD2|-|TRBV13|16
CASTMTSGGTRNEQFF
TGTGCCAGCACCATGACTAGCGGGGGCACCAGGAATGAGCAGTTCTTC
>TRBJ2-1|-|-|TRBV2|12
CASSGQDNEQFF
TGTGCCAGCAGTGGGCAGGACAATGAGCAGTTCTTC
>TRBJ1-6|-|few|TRBV10-1|14
CASSTWPGNSPLHF
TGCGCCAGCAGTACGTGGCCGGGGAATTCACCCCTCCACTTT
>TRBJ1-1|TRBD1|once|TRBV28|13
CATDRVTDTEAFF
TGTGCCACTGACAGGGTGACTGATACTGAAGCTTTCTTT
>TRBJ1-1|-|-|TRBV7-6|14
CASSTPDENTEAFF
TGTGCCAGCAGCACACCAGACGAGAACACTGAAGCTTTCTTT
>TRBJ2-3|TRBD2|-|TRBV11-2|17
CASSLGTSGAFTDTQYF
TGTGCCAGCAGCTTAGGAACTAGCGGAGCCTTCACAGATACGCAGTATTTT
>TRBJ2-5|-|once|TRBV2|13
CASTPTVWETQYF
TGTGCCAGCACCCCCACGGTATGGGAGACCCAGTACTTC
>TRBJ2-7|TRBD1|-|TRBV19|15
CASSTRTGGTYEQYF
TGTGCCAGTAGTACCAGGACAGGGGGCACCTACGAGCAGTACTTC